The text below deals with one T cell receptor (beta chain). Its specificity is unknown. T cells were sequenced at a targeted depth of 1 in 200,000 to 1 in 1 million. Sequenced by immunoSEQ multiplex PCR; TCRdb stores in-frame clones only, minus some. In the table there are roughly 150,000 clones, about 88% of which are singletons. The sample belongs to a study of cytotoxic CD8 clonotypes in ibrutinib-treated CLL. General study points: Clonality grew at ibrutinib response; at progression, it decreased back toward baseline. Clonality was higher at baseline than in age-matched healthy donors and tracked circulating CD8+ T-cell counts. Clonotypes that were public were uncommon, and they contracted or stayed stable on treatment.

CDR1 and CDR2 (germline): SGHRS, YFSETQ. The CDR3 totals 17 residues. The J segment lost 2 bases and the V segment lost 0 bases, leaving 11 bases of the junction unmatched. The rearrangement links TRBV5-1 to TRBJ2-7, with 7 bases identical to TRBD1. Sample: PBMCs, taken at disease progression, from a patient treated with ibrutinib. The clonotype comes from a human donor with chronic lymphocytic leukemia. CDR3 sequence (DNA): TGCGCCAGCAGCTTGGCTAAGGTGACAGGGAGACCCTACGAGCAGTACTTC. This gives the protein CASSLAKVTGRPYEQYF.